The 13 T cell receptor beta chains listed next were all sequenced from one sample in a study of Ad26.COV2.S vaccination and SARS-CoV-2 variants. Data came from immunoSEQ multiplex PCR; TCRdb stores just in-frame clones and leaves some out. The sample includes about 410,000 clones, 80% to 95% of them seen just once. Treatment reported: roughly 19 received Ad26.COV2.S at low or high dose, single or two shots; about 5 received placebo; per-sample allocation not given. Vaccine and placebo recipients were sampled on day 63 after the first injection. The material was peripheral blood, obtained in a trial of Ad26.COV2.S vaccine versus placebo. These receptors were obtained from a person aged 18-65 years who received the Ad26.COV2.S COVID-19 vaccine or a placebo.

As regards this clone: This sample also contains other DNA sequences that code for the same CDR3. V usage is TRBV9 and J usage is TRBJ2-7; D not resolved. Germline V CDR1 and CDR2: SGDLS, YYNGEE. Deletions cut 1 base from V and 5 bases from J, with 7 bases between. The CDR3 spans 12 residues. The DNA of the CDR3 is TGTGCCAGCAGCGTAAGTGGGGACGAGCAGTACTTC. Translating it yields CASSVSGDEQYF.

The chain uses TRBV7-9 and TRBJ2-7; D is undetermined. The germline gives CDR1 SEHNR, CDR2 FQNEAQ (reference sequence). Trimming stripped 5 bases from V and 3 bases from J, with 14 bases between. CDR3 length equals 14 residues. The DNA for the CDR3 is TGTGCCAGCAGCCGTTCCGACTTACTCTACGAGCAGTACTTC. Translated: CASSRSDLLYEQYF.

The chain employs TRBV11-2 and TRBJ2-3; 13 nucleotides agree with TRBD2. Germline CDR1 and CDR2: SGHAT and FQNNGV. CDR3 size: 17 residues. Trimming took 1 base from V and 5 from J; bases not matched to a gene: 6. The CDR3 DNA reads TGTGCCAGCAGCTTAGTACTAGCGGGGGGGTATGAAGATACGCAGTATTTT. The encoded protein is CASSLVLAGGYEDTQYF.

This clone has only one observation. The chain combines TRBV7-2 with TRBJ2-3, with TRBD2 identical over 8 bases. There are 15 residues in the CDR3. Losses at the gene ends were 4 bases for V and 1 base for J; bases not matched to a gene: 4. The germline V gene encodes CDR1 SGHTA and CDR2 FQGNSA. The CDR3 protein is CASSSSGGGTDTQYF. For the CDR3, the DNA is TGTGCCAGCAGCTCCTCGGGGGGGGGCACAGATACGCAGTATTTT.

The chain is built from TRBV5-1 and TRBJ2-3; 9 nucleotides match TRBD2. With 4 bases clipped from V and 4 bases from J, the junction kept 4 bases outside the gene matches. This CDR3 contains 14 residues. Germline CDR1 and CDR2: SGHRS and YFSETQ. DNA of the CDR3: TGCGCCAGCAGCGCGAGCGGGGGGTCAGATACGCAGTATTTT. The encoded protein is CASSASGGSDTQYF. Full variable domain (missing parts from reference TRBV5-1 and TRBJ2-3): KAGVTQTPRYLIKTRGQQVTLSCSPISGHRSVSWYQQTPGQGLQFLFEYFSETQRNKGNFPGRFSGRQFSNSRSEMNVSTLELGDSALYLCASSASGGSDTQYFGPGTRLTVL.

V is TRBV11-2 and J is TRBJ1-2; 8 nucleotides match TRBD1. There are 15 residues in the CDR3. With 3 bases clipped from V and 7 bases from J, the junction kept 10 bases outside the gene matches. CDR1 is SGHAT and CDR2 is FQNNGV in the germline V gene. The CDR3 region is CASSFPPGGVGGYTF. The CDR3, as DNA: TGTGCCAGCAGCTTTCCTCCAGGGGGCGTGGGTGGCTACACCTTC.

The chain recombines TRBV6-6 with TRBJ2-3; D is unclear. Per germline, CDR1 MNHNY and CDR2 SVGAGI (reference sequence). This CDR3 is 12 amino acids long. Deletions cut 6 bases from V and 6 bases from J, with 10 bases between. CDR3 protein: CASSPSVDTQYF. The CDR3 nucleotides read TGTGCCAGCAGCCCCTCTGTGGATACGCAGTATTTT.

This clone was counted once. The V gene is TRBV2, the J gene TRBJ2-7; either TRBD1 or TRBD2 may supply D (5 bases each). Looked up from germline, CDR1 is SNHLY and CDR2 is FYNNEI. CDR3 length: 13 residues. Trimming stripped 7 bases from V and 5 bases from J, with 15 bases between. The CDR3 loop is CASIGTARNEQYF. The CDR3 DNA follows: TGTGCCAGCATTGGGACCGCAAGGAACGAGCAGTACTTC. The full variable domain, completed using reference TRBV2 and TRBJ2-7, is EPEVTQTPSHQVTQMGQEVILRCVPISNHLYFYWYRQILGQKVEFLVSFYNNEISEKSEIFDDQFSVERPDGSNFTLKIRSTKLEDSAMYFCASIGTARNEQYFGPGTRLTVT.

This chain joins TRBV10-3 and TRBJ1-2; D is ambiguous. V was pared by 3 bases and J by 8 bases, with 13 bases between. The CDR3 runs to 13 residues. CDR1 and CDR2 from the germline V gene are ENHRY and SYGVKD. CDR3 region: CAISERLGSGYTF. Here the CDR3 DNA reads TGTGCCATCAGTGAACGTTTGGGCTCCGGCTACACCTTC.

The chain's CDR3 is CASSIQGTRQPQHF. The CDR3 region has the DNA TGTGCCAGCAGTATACAGGGTACAAGGCAGCCCCAGCATTTT. The rearrangement uses TRBV2 and TRBJ1-5, with D possibly TRBD1 on 6 matching bases. The CDR3 has 14 residues. Per germline, CDR1 SNHLY and CDR2 FYNNEI. V was trimmed by 5 bases and J by 7 bases, leaving 15 bases between them.

The CDR3 nucleotides read TGTGCCAGCAGCTTGGAGGGTTCTCTGGCGGATGAGCAGTTCTTC. Translated, it gives CASSLEGSLADEQFF. The chain has TRBV5-5 and TRBJ2-1, with D unclear. The V and J ends lost 0 bases and 8 bases respectively, with 15 bases between them. Per germline, CDR1 SGHKS and CDR2 YYEKEE (reference sequence). The CDR3 sequence is 15 residues long.

A few counts support this clone. The V and J genes are TRBV6-2 or TRBV6-3 and TRBJ1-3; weak D call: TRBD1 (6 bases). The germline V gene has CDR1 MNHEY and CDR2 SVGEGT. The CDR3 loop spans 16 amino acids. V shed 6 bases and J shed 0 bases, with 15 bases lying between them. CDR3 DNA sequence: TGTGCCAGCAGACCTGGGGGGGCGAGCTCTGGAAACACCATATATTTT. It yields the protein CASRPGGASSGNTIYF.

This clone has a handful of counts. The V and J genes are TRBV9 and TRBJ2-1; D is tentatively TRBD1 or TRBD2 (7 bases each). V lost 2 bases and J lost 4, with 16 bases in between. CDR1 is SGDLS and CDR2 is YYNGEE in the germline V gene. The CDR3 is made up of 16 amino acids. Here the CDR3 DNA reads TGTGCCAGCAGCGTGCAGGGGAGGGGGCTATACAATGAGCAGTTCTTC. It specifies CASSVQGRGLYNEQFF.